This T cell receptor beta chain was captured in a study of CD8 T cells in ankylosing spondylitis. Study outcomes and limitations: Reportedly, disease-linked clones are significantly enriched in ankylosing spondylitis patients' matched synovial fluid. The study identified a TCR beta motif of under ten highly homologous variants that appeared characteristic of ankylosing spondylitis blood. Earlier reports found some motif variants in synovial fluid and blood in reactive arthritis.

This CDR3 spans 13 amino acids. Trimming removed 5 bases from V and 4 bases from J, with 11 bases in between. In germline, CDR1 is WSHSY, CDR2 SAAADI. TCR beta libraries were made by quantitative 5'-RACE with molecular barcodes. A single record per CDR3 protein comes from TCRdb applying MiXCR to the 5' RACE reads. Found here are some 340,000 distinct CDR3 sequences, 14% to 15% of them singletons; the top ten hold around 0.99%. This clonotype was seen repeatedly, ten times or more. Its target is unknown. The sample taken for sequencing was blood, either unsorted or a sorted T cell fraction (not recorded which). The receptor was derived from a male donor with ankylosing spondylitis or in good health (not recorded which). The chain employs TRBV10-2 and TRBJ2-5, with D possibly being TRBD1 (6 bases). The CDR3 sequence: CASSPFRGETQYF. For the CDR3, the DNA is TGCGCCAGCAGTCCTTTCAGGGGAGAGACCCAGTACTTC.